These 13 T cell receptor beta chains came from one sample sequenced in a study of T cell repertoires in cytomegalovirus infection. TCRdb itself ran the reads through MiXCR, one entry per CDR3 protein. The table has 180,000 or so distinct CDR3 sequences, about 17% seen once. Material for sequencing was CD8+ T cells from PBMCs. The receptors were gathered from a human donor in good health (CMV status not recorded). Some clones in this sample may be carry-over from other donors' samples.

The table lists this clonotype with a few counts. The chain is built from TRBV11-2 and TRBJ2-3; D is unclear. Germline-derived CDR1 and CDR2 are SGHAT and FQNNGV. This CDR3 region has 15 residues. The V end was cut by 5 bases, the J end by 2 bases, with 14 bases between. CDR3 coding DNA: TGTGCCAGCAGCCCCGACGGAGTAGCCACAGATACGCAGTATTTT. It encodes CASSPDGVATDTQYF.

This clonotype occurred a few times. CDR3 sequence: CASSPGWTEAFF. CDR3 in DNA: TGTGCCAGCAGCCCCGGGTGGACTGAAGCTTTCTTT. This chain links TRBV7-2 with TRBJ1-1, with no clear D. CDR1 is SGHTA, CDR2 FQGNSA, per germline. V was pared by 5 bases and J by 5 bases, with 9 bases between. CDR3 size: 12 residues. The entire variable domain, with the rest obtained from reference TRBV7-2 and TRBJ1-1, is as follows: GAGVSQSPSNKVTEKGKDVELRCDPISGHTALYWYRQSLGQGLEFLIYFQGNSAPDKSGLPSDRFSAERTGGSVSTLTIQRTQQEDSAVYLCASSPGWTEAFFGQGTRLTVV.

This clonotype was detected only a few times. This CDR3 reads CASSLGGMEPLHF. The DNA for the CDR3 is TGTGCCAGCAGCTTAGGAGGGATGGAACCCCTCCACTTT. The rearrangement links TRBV7-2 to TRBJ1-6; D ambiguous. The V end lost 1 base, the J end lost 12 bases, and 10 bases lay between the germline ends. This CDR3 has 13 residues. CDR1 is SGHTA, CDR2 FQGNSA, per germline.

A few counts support this clonotype. The chain carries TRBV28 and TRBJ1-4; TRBD1 aligns across 9 bases. CDR1 and CDR2 from the germline V gene are MDHEN and SYDVKM. The V and J ends lost 3 bases and 10 bases, in that order; junction bases with no gene match: 9. CDR3 size: 15 residues. In DNA form, the CDR3 reads TGTGCCAGCAGTTTTGGGACAGGGTGGAAACGAAAACTGTTTTTT. It translates to CASSFGTGWKRKLFF. Full variable domain (outside the CDR3, taken from reference TRBV28 and TRBJ1-4): DVKVTQSSRYLVKRTGEKVFLECVQDMDHENMFWYRQDPGLGLRLIYFSYDVKMKEKGDIPEGYSVSREKKERFSLILESASTNQTSMYLCASSFGTGWKRKLFFGSGTQLSVL.

The sample holds a few counts of this clonotype. The V and J genes are TRBV7-2 and TRBJ1-1; D is possibly TRBD1 (5 bases). CDR1 is SGHTA, CDR2 FQGNSA, per germline. The CDR3 is made up of 13 amino acids. V dropped 5 bases and J dropped 5 bases, with 12 bases sitting between them. The CDR3 sequence: CASSLTGQTEAFF. The CDR3 coding sequence is TGTGCCAGCAGCCTCACGGGGCAGACTGAAGCTTTCTTT.

J is TRBJ2-5 and V is TRBV13, with 10 bases that match TRBD2. From germline, CDR1 is PRHDT and CDR2 FYEKMQ (reference sequence). CDR3 length: 17 amino acids. V shed 6 bases, J shed 2 bases, and the junction held 12 bases outside the gene matches. The CDR3 sequence is CASSPLGQAGGQETQYF. The CDR3 bases are TGTGCCAGCAGTCCCCTGGGTCAAGCGGGGGGGCAAGAGACCCAGTACTTC.

The chain links TRBV29-1 to TRBJ2-7, with D possibly being TRBD1 or TRBD2 (5 bases each). Trimming cost V 4 bases and J 3 bases, with 13 bases left between them. CDR3 length: 13 residues. Germline V gene lookup returns CDR1 SQVTM and CDR2 ANQGSEA. The CDR3 loop reads CSVGSGTLYEQYF. The DNA for the CDR3 is TGCAGCGTTGGTTCGGGGACCCTCTACGAGCAGTACTTC.

A word on this clonotype: Given a much more abundant clone one base away, this may be a read error. The chain links TRBV7-2 to TRBJ1-5; 10 bases map to TRBD1. Unmatched junction bases numbered 8, after V lost 5 bases and J lost 7 bases. The CDR3 extends over 15 amino acids. CDR1 is SGHTA and CDR2 is FQGNSA in the germline V gene. This CDR3 is CASSSSGTGAQPQHF. For the CDR3, the DNA is TGTGCCAGCAGCAGCTCCGGGACAGGGGCCCAGCCCCAGCATTTT.

The CDR3 DNA sequence: TGTGCCAGCAGCCTTGGGGGGACCACCTACGAGCAGTACTTC. Its translation is CASSLGGTTYEQYF. The chain recombines TRBV7-6 with TRBJ2-7; D perhaps matches TRBD2 (6 bases). Looked up from germline, CDR1 is SGHVS and CDR2 is FNYEAQ. V was clipped by 5 bases and J by 2 bases, with 13 bases between them. This CDR3 contains 14 residues.

This clonotype was seen repeatedly, ten times or more. The rearrangement uses TRBV7-8 and TRBJ2-5, with D possibly being TRBD2 (5 bases). CDR1 SGHVS and CDR2 FQNEAQ come from the germline V gene. V was shortened by 1 base and J by 2 bases, with 11 bases between the two germline ends. The length of the CDR3 is 15 residues. The chain's CDR3 is CASSLGRGLQETQYF. The CDR3 DNA reads TGTGCCAGCAGCTTAGGTCGCGGACTTCAAGAGACCCAGTACTTC.

The gene calls are TRBV4-1 and TRBJ1-1; a possible D gene is TRBD1 (6 bases). Germline lookup yields CDR1 MGHRA and CDR2 YSYEKL. Trimming pared 2 bases from V and 0 bases from J, leaving 16 bases between. The CDR3 consists of 17 residues. DNA of the CDR3: TGCGCCAGCAGCCAACGGTTTCCAGGGGACATGAACACTGAAGCTTTCTTT. It yields the protein CASSQRFPGDMNTEAFF.

The chain has TRBV12-3 or TRBV12-4 and TRBJ1-2; D call uncertain. The CDR3 consists of 14 residues. V lost 7 bases, J lost 6 bases, and 18 bases lay in between. CDR3 region: CASIPEAGFDGYTF. In DNA, the CDR3 is TGTGCCAGCATTCCCGAAGCGGGTTTTGATGGCTACACCTTC.

The gene calls are TRBV18 and TRBJ2-1, with 8 bases identical to TRBD2. From germline, CDR1 is KGHSH and CDR2 LQKENI. This CDR3 region has 15 residues. The V segment lost 3 bases and the J segment 9 bases; nucleotides outside the gene matches: 10. The CDR3 is CASSPRTSMCGEQFF. CDR3 nucleotides: TGTGCCAGCTCACCTAGGACTAGCATGTGCGGTGAGCAGTTCTTC.